Presented here are 9 T cell receptor beta chains from one specimen sequenced in a study of memory CD4+ T cells and cytomegalovirus serostatus (dated by TCRdb to the late 2010s). The library was built by means of the immunoSEQ multiplex PCR assay. The table comes from immuneACCESS by way of TCRdb, which keeps in-frame sequences with V and J called. Part of the clones is missing from these tables; in studies checked, under half for an unresolved V gene and the rest for unknown reasons. In all, the sample holds approximately 27,000 clones, and about 76% of those were seen once. Around 1% of the sample is taken by the ten largest. A FACSAria II was used to sort memory CD4+ T cells, defined as single viable CD3+CD4+CD8-CD45RO+ cells. Sequenced material: memory CD4+ T cells from blood. These TCRs come from an adult in good health and CMV-seronegative.

The V gene is TRBV19, the J gene TRBJ1-2; D might be TRBD1 (6 bases). Germline loops: CDR1 LNHDA, CDR2 SQIVND (reference sequence). The V gene lost 11 bases and the J gene lost 6 bases, with 19 bases spanning the gap. CDR3 size: 13 residues. The CDR3 sequence: CAGRGAGDNGYTF. The DNA for the CDR3 is TGTGCCGGAAGGGGGGCAGGGGACAATGGCTACACCTTC.

This clone was seen only a few times. The chain carries TRBV7-9 and TRBJ1-2; the D is unclear. Per germline, CDR1 SEHNR and CDR2 FQNEAQ (reference sequence). The CDR3 extends over 15 amino acids. Trimming stripped 2 bases from V and 6 bases from J, with 16 bases between. In DNA form, the CDR3 reads TGTGCCAGCAGCTTATTTAAACTGCAGGTGGATGGCTACACCTTC. Its translation: CASSLFKLQVDGYTF.

The V call is TRBV2, the J call TRBJ2-7; 9 bases are a match to TRBD1. Germline V gene lookup returns CDR1 SNHLY and CDR2 FYNNEI. Germline trimming cut 6 bases from V and 9 bases from J; bases unmatched to any gene: 12. This CDR3 contains 14 residues. The CDR3 sequence is CASSVGQGTPRQYF. In nucleotides, the CDR3 is TGTGCCAGCAGCGTCGGACAGGGGACCCCTCGGCAGTACTTC.

This clone has more than one count but fewer than ten. This chain joins TRBV5-1 and TRBJ1-4; the D is unclear. Germline V CDR1 and CDR2: SGHRS, YFSETQ. V was pared by 4 bases and J by 7 bases, with 20 bases between. The CDR3 has 16 amino acids. The CDR3 spells CASSESRPSSGEKLFF. The CDR3 DNA follows: TGCGCCAGCAGCGAATCCCGACCGTCAAGTGGTGAAAAACTGTTTTTT. The full variable domain, completed using reference TRBV5-1 and TRBJ1-4, is KAGVTQTPRYLIKTRGQQVTLSCSPISGHRSVSWYQQTPGQGLQFLFEYFSETQRNKGNFPGRFSGRQFSNSRSEMNVSTLELGDSALYLCASSESRPSSGEKLFFGSGTQLSVL.

The chain employs TRBV6-1 and TRBJ2-7; 9 nucleotides agree with TRBD1. The germline V gene has CDR1 MNHNS and CDR2 SASEGT. Trimming took 6 bases from V and 4 from J; bases not matched to a gene: 10. The CDR3 has 15 amino acids. This chain's CDR3 is CASRVDRGGAYEQYF. As DNA, the CDR3 is TGTGCCAGCAGAGTTGACAGGGGGGGTGCGTACGAGCAGTACTTC.

This rearrangement joins TRBV10-2 to TRBJ1-2; TRBD1 aligns across 9 bases. V lost 10 bases and J lost 0; bases outside the gene matches: 3. The CDR3 is made up of 13 amino acids. Germline V gene sequence: CDR1 WSHSY, CDR2 SAAADI. The CDR3 nucleotides read TGCGCCACCGGGACAGGGTCTAACTATGGCTACACCTTC. Amino acids: CATGTGSNYGYTF.

The chain combines TRBV5-1 with TRBJ2-2; TRBD1 matches 7 bases. The CDR3 extends over 14 amino acids. Per the germline V gene, CDR1 is SGHRS and CDR2 is YFSETQ. The V gene end was trimmed by 3 bases and the J gene end by 7 bases; junction bases not matched to a gene: 6. CDR3 coding DNA: TGCGCCAGCAGCTCTACAGGGGAAATCGGGGAGCTGTTTTTT. Amino acid sequence: CASSSTGEIGELFF.

The V gene is TRBV11-2, the J gene TRBJ2-7; TRBD2 matches at 7 bases. The ends lost 6 bases at V and 7 bases at J; junction bases unmatched: 12. The CDR3 totals 14 residues. The germline gives CDR1 SGHAT, CDR2 FQNNGV. CDR3 sequence: CASSFGLDPKEQYF. CDR3 bases: TGTGCCAGCAGTTTCGGACTAGACCCGAAGGAGCAGTACTTC.

The chain combines TRBV13 with TRBJ1-3, with D tentatively TRBD1 (6 bases). The CDR3 extends over 21 amino acids. V gave up 4 bases and J gave up 0 bases, with 28 bases separating them. In germline, CDR1 is PRHDT, CDR2 FYEKMQ (reference sequence). The CDR3 spells CASSSKTAGQSSVSSGNTIYF. The CDR3 DNA is TGTGCCAGCAGCTCAAAGACCGCTGGACAGTCCTCTGTTAGCTCTGGAAACACCATATATTTT.